The clone carrying this T cell receptor (beta chain) was detected ten times or more. The target antigen is unknown. This entry comes from a study of blood T cells in healthy people across ages. The draw of peripheral blood yielded approximately 10 milliliters from each donor. Total RNA extracted from each sample amounted to at least 5 micrograms. General observations from the study: More naive CD4+ cells and higher diversity marked long-lived donors relative to aged donors.

Primed by a sample-barcoded 5' primer and a J-beta primer mix, a second PCR proceeded for 7 to 11 cycles. A tag from a template-switch adaptor with 12 random nucleotides marked each cDNA molecule. TCRdb re-derived calls from the 5' RACE reads in MiXCR, one entry per CDR3 protein. Seen here are a few hundred thousand distinct CDR3 sequences, approximately 52% observed once, and the top ten hold approximately 51%. This TCR was sampled from a man in his 60s in good health. Sample: blood.

CDR3 coding DNA: TGTGCCAGCAGCGACGGGACAGACGCAACTAATGAAAAACTGTTTTTT. This translates into CASSDGTDATNEKLFF. The chain combines TRBV7-9 with TRBJ1-4, with TRBD1 identical over 7 bases. Germline V gives CDR1 SEHNR, CDR2 FQNEAQ (reference sequence). J gave up 0 bases and V 5 bases, and 6 bases lay outside the gene matches. The CDR3 spans 16 residues.